Listed here is a single TCR beta chain. Methods used by the authors: The authors estimated nucleated cell counts from reference gene primer amplification. Method: immunoSEQ multiplex PCR; TCRdb's copy keeps in-frame clones and lacks some. V and J calls and clone size are those listed in that table; D and trimming were worked out from the DNA. In the table there are about 300,000 clones, around 86% of which are singletons. This record comes from a study of blood T cell repertoires in COVID-19. Study summary: Some COVID-19 samples were acute and others convalescent; all came from the United States, Italy and Spain. Nucleic acid was either cDNA or gDNA, and it came from T cells, B-cell-depleted T cells, or PBMCs.

Germline CDR1 reads MNHEY; CDR2 reads SVGEGT. The CDR3 extends over 13 amino acids. V lost 1 base and J lost 5, with 7 bases in between. Specimen: peripheral blood. V gene TRBV6-2 or TRBV6-3 combines with J gene TRBJ2-3; D is undetermined. This clonotype was obtained from a man in his 70s with acute or convalescent COVID-19. CDR3 in amino acids: CASSYFSGDTQYF. Here the CDR3 DNA reads TGTGCCAGCAGTTACTTTTCGGGAGATACGCAGTATTTT.